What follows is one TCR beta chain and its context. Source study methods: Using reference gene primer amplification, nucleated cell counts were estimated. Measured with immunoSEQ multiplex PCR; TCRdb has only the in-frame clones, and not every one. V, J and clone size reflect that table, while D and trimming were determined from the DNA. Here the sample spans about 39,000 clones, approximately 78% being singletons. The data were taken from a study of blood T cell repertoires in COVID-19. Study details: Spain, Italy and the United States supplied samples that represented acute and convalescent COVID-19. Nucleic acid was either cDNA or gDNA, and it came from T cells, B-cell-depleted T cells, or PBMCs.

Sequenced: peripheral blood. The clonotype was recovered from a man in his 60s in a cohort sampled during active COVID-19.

The CDR3 bases are TGTGCCAGCACCCTTGGGGGGACAGGGACAGATACGCAGTATTTT. It is translated as CASTLGGTGTDTQYF. The chain combines TRBV6-5 with TRBJ2-3; 9 bases line up with TRBD1. CDR1 and CDR2 from the germline V gene are MNHEY and SVGAGI. CDR3 length: 15 residues. J was trimmed by 3 bases and V by 7 bases; bases with no gene match: 8.